The clone carrying this TCR beta chain has ten or more counts. Antigen: not known. In germline, CDR1 is KGHSH, CDR2 LQKENI. The V end was cut by 1 base, the J end by 5 bases, with 8 bases between. The CDR3 is 13 amino acids. The sample is drawn from a study of T-cell reconstitution after alpha-beta-depleted transplantation in children. Broader study findings: Some patients showed high day-60 TCRbeta diversity, which derived from surviving recipient T cells and thymic progenitors.

Library preparation (for TCRbeta) was performed with unique molecular identifiers. TCRdb redid the calling of the PCR reads with MiXCR, one entry per CDR3 protein. The sample comprises tens of thousands of distinct CDR3 sequences, less than 6% of which are singletons, and about 30% rests with the top ten. This TCR was recovered from a female patient aged 2-10 years who had a stem cell transplant for aplastic anemia, so the T cells may come from the graft donor. The sample here was PBMCs, mostly from graft donor cells, taken 60 days after TCRalphabeta/CD19-depleted stem cell transplant. The chain couples TRBV18 to TRBJ2-5, with D uncertain. The DNA for the CDR3 is TGTGCCAGCTCACCACACGCTCAGGAGACCCAGTACTTC. Translation gives CASSPHAQETQYF. The full variable domain, its missing parts supplied by reference TRBV18 and TRBJ2-5, is NAGVMQNPRHLVRRRGQEARLRCSPMKGHSHVYWYRQLPEEGLKFMVYLQKENIIDESGMPKERFSAEFPKEGPSILRIQQVVRGDSAAYFCASSPHAQETQYFGPGTRLLVL.